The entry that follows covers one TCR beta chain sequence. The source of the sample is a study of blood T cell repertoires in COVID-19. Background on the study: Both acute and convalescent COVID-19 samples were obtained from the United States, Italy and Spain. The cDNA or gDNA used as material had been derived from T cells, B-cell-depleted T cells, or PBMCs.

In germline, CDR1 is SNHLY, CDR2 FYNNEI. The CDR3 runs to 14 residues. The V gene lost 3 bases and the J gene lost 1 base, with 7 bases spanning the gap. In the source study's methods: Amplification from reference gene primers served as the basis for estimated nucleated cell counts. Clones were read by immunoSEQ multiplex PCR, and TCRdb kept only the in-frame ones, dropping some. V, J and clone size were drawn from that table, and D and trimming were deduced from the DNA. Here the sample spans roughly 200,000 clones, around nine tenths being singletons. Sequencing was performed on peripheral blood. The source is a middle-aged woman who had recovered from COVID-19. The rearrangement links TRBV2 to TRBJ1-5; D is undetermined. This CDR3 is CASSDGRSNQPQHF. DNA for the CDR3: TGTGCCAGCAGTGATGGGAGGAGCAATCAGCCCCAGCATTTT.